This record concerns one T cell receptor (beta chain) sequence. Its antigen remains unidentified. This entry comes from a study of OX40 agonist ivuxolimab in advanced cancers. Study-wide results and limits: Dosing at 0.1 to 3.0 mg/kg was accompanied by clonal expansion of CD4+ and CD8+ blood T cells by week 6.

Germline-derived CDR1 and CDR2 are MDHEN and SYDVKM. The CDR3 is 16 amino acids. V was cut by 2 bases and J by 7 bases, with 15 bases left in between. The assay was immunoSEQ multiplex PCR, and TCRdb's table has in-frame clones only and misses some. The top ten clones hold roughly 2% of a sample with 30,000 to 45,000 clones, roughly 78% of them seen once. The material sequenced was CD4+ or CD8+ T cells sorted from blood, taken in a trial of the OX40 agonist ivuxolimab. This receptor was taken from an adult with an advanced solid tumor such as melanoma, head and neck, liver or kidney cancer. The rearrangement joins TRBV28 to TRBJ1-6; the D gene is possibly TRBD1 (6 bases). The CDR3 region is CASSLTGQGGNSPLHF. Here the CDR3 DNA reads TGTGCCAGCAGTTTAACGGGGCAAGGGGGAAATTCACCCCTCCACTTT.